This TCR beta chain is from a study of regulatory T cells in long-lasting Graves disease. Overall study results and limits: Persistent disease samples used TRBV28, TRBJ1-2 and TRBJ2-5 preferentially.

The time point denotes: newly diagnosed GD, antithyroid drugs for less than 3 months. PBMCs provided the RNA from which the TCR library was made. The authors diagnosed Graves' disease using American Thyroid Association guidelines. This clonotype was recorded at least ten times. The antigen is unknown. To make TCR beta libraries, researchers used iRepertoire HTBI primers and Arm-PCR of CDR3 regions. TCRdb reanalysed the multiplex PCR reads using MiXCR and keeps one entry per CDR3 protein. In the table there are roughly 350,000 distinct CDR3 sequences, about a sixth of which are singletons. V lost 1 base and J 9 bases, leaving 10 bases between the germline ends. The CDR3 runs 14 residues. This sample also belongs to another study, concerning T cells in Graves' hyperthyroidism and ophthalmopathy. As that study records: Exclusion followed for patients with uncontrolled infection, other autoimmune disease, pregnancy or lactation. Together with thyroid ultrasound, orbital computed tomography, serum thyroxine and TRAb, clinical symptoms were used for diagnoses.

Sequences were derived from peripheral blood mononuclear cells (PBMCs), sampled at new diagnosis, from a patient treated with antithyroid drugs. The V and J genes are TRBV12-3 or TRBV12-4 and TRBJ1-6; D uncertain. The sequence came from a woman aged 18-35 years with Graves disease. CDR3 DNA: TGTGCCAGCAGTTTAGGGGCGGGTGGTTCACCCCTCCACTTT. Its protein product is CASSLGAGGSPLHF.